One T cell receptor beta chain is described in this entry. The antigen is unknown. Libraries were prepared by immunoSEQ multiplex PCR; TCRdb keeps only in-frame clonotypes and omits some of them. The table has about 200,000 clones, approximately 93% seen once. Germline V gene data show CDR1 as SGHTA and CDR2 as FQGNSA. The length of the CDR3 is 15 residues. The V gene end was trimmed by 5 bases and the J gene end by 7 bases; junction bases not matched to a gene: 9. The entry originates in a study of T cell responses to AZD1222 COVID-19 vaccine. Study-level points and caveats: Only after the peak T cell response were repertoires sampled.

The source was peripheral blood, collected 28 days after the second AZD1222 dose. This clonotype was obtained from an adult who received the AZD1222 COVID-19 vaccine. V and J are TRBV7-2 and TRBJ2-1, with TRBD1 matching 9 bases. The CDR3 here is CASSAGQGIENEQFF. CDR3 nucleotides: TGTGCCAGCAGCGCCGGACAGGGGATTGAGAATGAGCAGTTCTTC.